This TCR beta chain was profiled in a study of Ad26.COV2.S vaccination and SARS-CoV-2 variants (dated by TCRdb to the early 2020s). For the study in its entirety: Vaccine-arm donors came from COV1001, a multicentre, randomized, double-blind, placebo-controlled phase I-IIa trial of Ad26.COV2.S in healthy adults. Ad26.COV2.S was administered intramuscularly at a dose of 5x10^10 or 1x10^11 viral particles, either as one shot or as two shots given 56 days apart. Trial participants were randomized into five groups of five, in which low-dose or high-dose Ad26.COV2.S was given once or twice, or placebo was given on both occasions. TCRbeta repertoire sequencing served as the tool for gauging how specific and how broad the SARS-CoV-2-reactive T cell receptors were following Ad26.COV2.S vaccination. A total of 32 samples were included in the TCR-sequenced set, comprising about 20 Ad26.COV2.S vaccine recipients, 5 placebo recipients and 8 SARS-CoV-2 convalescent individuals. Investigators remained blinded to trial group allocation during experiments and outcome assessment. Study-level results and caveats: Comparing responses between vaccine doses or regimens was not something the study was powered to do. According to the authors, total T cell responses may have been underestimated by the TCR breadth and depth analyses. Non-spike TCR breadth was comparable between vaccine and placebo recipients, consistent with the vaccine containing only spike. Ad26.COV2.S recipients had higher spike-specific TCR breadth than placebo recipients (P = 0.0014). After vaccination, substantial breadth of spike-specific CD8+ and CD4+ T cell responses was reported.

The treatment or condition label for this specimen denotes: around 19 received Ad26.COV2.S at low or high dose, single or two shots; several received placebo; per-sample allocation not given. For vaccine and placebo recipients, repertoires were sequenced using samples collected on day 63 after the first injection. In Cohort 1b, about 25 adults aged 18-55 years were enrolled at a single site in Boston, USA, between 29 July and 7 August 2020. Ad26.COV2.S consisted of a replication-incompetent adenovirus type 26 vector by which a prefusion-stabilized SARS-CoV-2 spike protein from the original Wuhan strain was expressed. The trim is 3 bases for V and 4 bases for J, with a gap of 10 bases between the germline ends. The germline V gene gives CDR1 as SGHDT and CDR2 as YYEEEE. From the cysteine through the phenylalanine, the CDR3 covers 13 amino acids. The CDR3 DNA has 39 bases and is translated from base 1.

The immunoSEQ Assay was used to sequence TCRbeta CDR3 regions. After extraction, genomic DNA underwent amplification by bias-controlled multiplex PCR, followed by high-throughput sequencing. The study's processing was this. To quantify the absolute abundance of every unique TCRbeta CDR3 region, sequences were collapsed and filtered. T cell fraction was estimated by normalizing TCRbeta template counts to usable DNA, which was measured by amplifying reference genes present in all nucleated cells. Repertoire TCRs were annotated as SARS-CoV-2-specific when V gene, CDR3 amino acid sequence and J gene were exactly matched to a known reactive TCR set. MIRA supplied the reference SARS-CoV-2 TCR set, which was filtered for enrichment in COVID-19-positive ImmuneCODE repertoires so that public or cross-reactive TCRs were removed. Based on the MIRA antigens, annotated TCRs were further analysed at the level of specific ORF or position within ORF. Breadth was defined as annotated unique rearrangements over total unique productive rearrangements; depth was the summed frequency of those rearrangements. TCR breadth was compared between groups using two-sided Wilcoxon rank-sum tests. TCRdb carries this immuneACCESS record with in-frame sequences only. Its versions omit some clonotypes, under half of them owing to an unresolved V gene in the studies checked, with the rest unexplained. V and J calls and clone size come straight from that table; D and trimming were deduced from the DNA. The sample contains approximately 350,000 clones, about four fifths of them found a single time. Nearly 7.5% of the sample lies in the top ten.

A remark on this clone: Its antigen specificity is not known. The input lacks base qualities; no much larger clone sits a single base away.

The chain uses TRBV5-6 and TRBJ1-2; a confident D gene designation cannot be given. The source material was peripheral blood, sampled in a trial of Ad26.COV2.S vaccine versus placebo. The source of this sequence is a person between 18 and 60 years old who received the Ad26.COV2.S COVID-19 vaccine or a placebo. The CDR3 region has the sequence CASSSGLLYGYTF. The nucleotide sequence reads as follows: TGTGCCAGCAGCTCTGGACTTCTCTATGGCTACACCTTC.